The clone carrying this T cell receptor beta chain was seen a handful of times. V lost 3 bases to trimming and J lost 3 bases; unmatched junction nucleotides: 2. CDR3 length: 14 amino acids. Germline V gives CDR1 MNHNS, CDR2 SASEGT. Primers: 60 Vbeta forward and 13 Jbeta reverse. Clones were sequenced by immunoSEQ multiplex PCR, and TCRdb holds only the in-frame ones, with some missing. Of about 150,000 clones detected, roughly 80% appear once; the ten largest clones hold roughly 2.9%. The entry originates in a study of cytomegalovirus exposure and HLA in healthy donors. V usage is TRBV6-1 and J usage is TRBJ2-7; TRBD2 matches at 10 bases. The sequence came from a woman in her twenties or thirties in good health and CMV-seronegative. The sequenced material came from PBMCs. The CDR3 region has the DNA TGTGCCAGCAGTGACGGACTAGCGGTCTACGAGCAGTACTTC. Residues: CASSDGLAVYEQYF.